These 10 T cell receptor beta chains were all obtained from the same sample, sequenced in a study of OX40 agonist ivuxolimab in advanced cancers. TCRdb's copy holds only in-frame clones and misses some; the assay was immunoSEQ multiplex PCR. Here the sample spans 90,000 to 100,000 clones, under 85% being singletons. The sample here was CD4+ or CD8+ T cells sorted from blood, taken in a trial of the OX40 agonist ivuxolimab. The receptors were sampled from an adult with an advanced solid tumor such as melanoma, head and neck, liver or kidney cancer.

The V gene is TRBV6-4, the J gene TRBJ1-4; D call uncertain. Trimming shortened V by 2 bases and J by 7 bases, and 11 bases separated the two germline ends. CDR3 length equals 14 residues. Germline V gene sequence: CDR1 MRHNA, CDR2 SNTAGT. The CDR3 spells CASSDLGRGEKLFF. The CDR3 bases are TGTGCCAGCAGTGACCTGGGCCGCGGTGAAAAACTGTTTTTT.

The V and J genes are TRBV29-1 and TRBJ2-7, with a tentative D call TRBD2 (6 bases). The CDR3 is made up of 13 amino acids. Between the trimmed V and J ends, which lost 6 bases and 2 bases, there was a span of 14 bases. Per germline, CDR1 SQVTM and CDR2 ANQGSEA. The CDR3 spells CSVRLEVAYEQYF. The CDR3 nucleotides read TGCAGCGTAAGACTAGAGGTGGCCTACGAGCAGTACTTC.

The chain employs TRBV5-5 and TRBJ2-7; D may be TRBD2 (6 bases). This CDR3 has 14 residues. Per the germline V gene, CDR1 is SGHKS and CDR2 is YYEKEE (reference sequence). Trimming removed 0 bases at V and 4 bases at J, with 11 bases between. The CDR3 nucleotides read TGTGCCAGCAGCTTGGCCTCGGAGGGGTACGAGCAGTACTTC. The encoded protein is CASSLASEGYEQYF.

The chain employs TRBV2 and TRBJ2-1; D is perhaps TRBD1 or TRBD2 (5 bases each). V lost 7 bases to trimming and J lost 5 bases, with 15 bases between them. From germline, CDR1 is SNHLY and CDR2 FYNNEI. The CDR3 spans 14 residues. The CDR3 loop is CASTNPGRNNEQFF. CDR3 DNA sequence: TGTGCCAGCACTAACCCGGGGCGGAACAATGAGCAGTTCTTC.

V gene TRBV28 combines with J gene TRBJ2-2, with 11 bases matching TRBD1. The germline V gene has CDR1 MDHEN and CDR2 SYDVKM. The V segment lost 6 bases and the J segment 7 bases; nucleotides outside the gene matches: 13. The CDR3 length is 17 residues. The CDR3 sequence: CASSSSGQGAIFGELFF. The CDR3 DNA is TGTGCCAGCAGCTCAAGTGGACAGGGGGCAATTTTCGGGGAGCTGTTTTTT. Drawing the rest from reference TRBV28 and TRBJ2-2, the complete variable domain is DVKVTQSSRYLVKRTGEKVFLECVQDMDHENMFWYRQDPGLGLRLIYFSYDVKMKEKGDIPEGYSVSREKKERFSLILESASTNQTSMYLCASSSSGQGAIFGELFFGEGSRLTVL.

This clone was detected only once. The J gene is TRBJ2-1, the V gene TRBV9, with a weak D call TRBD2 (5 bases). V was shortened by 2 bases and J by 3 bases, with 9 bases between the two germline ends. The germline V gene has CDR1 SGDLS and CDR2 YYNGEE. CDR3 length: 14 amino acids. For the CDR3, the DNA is TGTGCCAGCAGCGTTGAACTAGACTACAATGAGCAGTTCTTC. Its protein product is CASSVELDYNEQFF.

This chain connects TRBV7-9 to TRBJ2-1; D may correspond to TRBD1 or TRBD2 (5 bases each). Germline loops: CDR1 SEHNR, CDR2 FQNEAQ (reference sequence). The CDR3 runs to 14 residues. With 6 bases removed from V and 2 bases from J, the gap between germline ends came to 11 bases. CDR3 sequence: CASRGWDAYNEQFF. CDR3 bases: TGTGCCAGCAGGGGTTGGGACGCCTACAATGAGCAGTTCTTC.

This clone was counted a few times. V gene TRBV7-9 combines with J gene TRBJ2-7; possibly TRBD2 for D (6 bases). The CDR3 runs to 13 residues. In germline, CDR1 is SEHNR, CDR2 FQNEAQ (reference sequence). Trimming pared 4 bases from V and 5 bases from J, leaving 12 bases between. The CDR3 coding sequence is TGTGCCAGCAGCTCGGGGCGGGGTGACGAGCAGTACTTC. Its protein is CASSSGRGDEQYF.

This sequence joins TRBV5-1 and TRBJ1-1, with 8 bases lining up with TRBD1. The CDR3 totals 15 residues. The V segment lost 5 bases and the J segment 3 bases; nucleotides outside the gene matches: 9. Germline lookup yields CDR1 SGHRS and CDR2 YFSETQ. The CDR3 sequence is CASSPRTGLDTEAFF. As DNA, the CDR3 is TGCGCCAGCAGTCCTAGGACAGGGTTGGACACTGAAGCTTTCTTT.

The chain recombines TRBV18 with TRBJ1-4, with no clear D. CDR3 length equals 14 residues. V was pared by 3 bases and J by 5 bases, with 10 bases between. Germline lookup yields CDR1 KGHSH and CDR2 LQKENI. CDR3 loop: CASSPRRANEKLFF. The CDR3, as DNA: TGTGCCAGCTCACCCCGACGGGCGAATGAAAAACTGTTTTTT.